This T cell receptor (beta chain) appears in the sequencing data of a study of cytomegalovirus exposure and HLA in healthy donors (dated by TCRdb to about 2017). Notes on the research overall: An earlier analysis of some 600 of the donors reported about 260 Gb of sequence data and approximately 120 million unique TCR beta sequences obtained from some 200 million T cells. In a later genetic analysis, genome-wide SNP genotypes for about three fifths of the 666 donors were used, and that subset was treated as a discovery cohort. The T cell repertoires of roughly 660 subjects were profiled by immunosequencing and related to cytomegalovirus serostatus. Of the 300 to 450 genotyped donors, about 80% fell in the genetic ancestry cluster associated with self-reported Caucasian donors. Besides the first cohort of under 700 subjects, a separate validation cohort made up of around 120 different subjects was used. Every repertoire in the discovery cohort had been generated on one and the same sequencing platform. Among 398 genotyped donors of the cohort, an average of around 240,000 unique TCR beta nucleotide sequences were sequenced per donor, around 20% of them non-productive. Alongside the repertoire data, information on donor age, sex, ethnicity and CMV serostatus was compiled. The number of donors typed differed by locus, with roughly 629-640 for A, B, C, DRB1 and DQB1, roughly 520 for DQA1, 600 to 610 for DPA1, and some 470 for DPB1. The study aimed to test whether cataloging public T cell receptors could reveal signatures of past pathogen exposure. Class I and class II HLA loci were covered by the typing at four-digit resolution. In the later analysis, no new phenotypic data were used to find candidate immune exposures; instead, reliance was placed on TCR beta sequences and their occurrence across donors. To study patterns of TCR occurrence, a later analysis re-analyzed previously published TCR beta repertoires from 500 to 850 donors and added high-resolution HLA genotyping. The study combined high-throughput TCR immunosequencing, statistical association of individual TCRs with disease status, and machine learning to predict cytomegalovirus infection status. In an earlier analysis of 500 to 650 of the donors, high-throughput TCR beta sequencing was used to judge whether each TCR beta V gene segment behaved as functional or pseudogenic. Approximately 310 gigabases of sequencing data and tens of millions of unique TCR sequences made up an early release that covered fewer than 650 HLA-typed donors. Four to six DR-DQ haplotypes were handled as single units for association and clustering, since linkage in the cohort was strong. Here is what the overall study found, with its caveats: In the study, 150 to 200 TCR beta chains were listed as associated with cytomegalovirus. According to a later analysis, TCR association rates differed among HLA loci, with DRB1 alleles showing the most associated TCRs and HLA-C alleles showing the fewest. For the cohort, immune exposure information was limited to CMV serostatus. Assigning TCR associations to individual alleles was difficult when HLA alleles, especially DR and DQ, strongly co-occurred. A further reported finding was that TCR beta sequences accurately predicted the HLA-A and HLA-B alleles for most subjects in the first cohort. A later genetic analysis reported fewer N-insertions in productive TCRs among donors in an Asian-associated ancestry cluster than the roughly 640-donor mean. In this cohort, only TCR beta chains were sequenced, and detectable features were limited by the absence of alpha or paired-chain data. Compared with equally common non-associated chains, HLA-associated TCR beta chains in a later analysis were more clonally expanded and had lower generation probabilities. Presence/absence analyses assumed roughly uniform sequencing depth across donors, an assumption that may not hold. A later analysis found that most CMV-associated TCR beta chains appeared HLA-restricted, with HLA associations seemingly driven largely by CMV exposure. Fewer than 20 rarely observed V segments, including chromosome 9 orphons, were excluded from the earlier analysis of some 590 of the donors because counts were too low. While some public TCRs were present in many individuals, most TCR sequences turned up only very rarely across donors. A later analysis reported that several top co-occurrence clusters appeared linked to parvovirus B19, influenza, CMV and Epstein-Barr virus. An association between a missense DCLRE1C variant and V-gene and J-gene trimming of TCR beta chains was found in a later genetic analysis and replicated in an independent cohort. In an earlier analysis of approximately 590 of the donors, most TCR beta V segments appeared in productive rearrangements about 90% or about 30% of the time, broadly matching IMGT annotations. HLA typing was unavailable for some donors at each locus, so association tests used only the typed subset. A cluster of highly shared sequence variants was judged likely to represent a technical artifact of the sequencing pipeline. Linkage disequilibrium might explain the correlated functional status among segregating V segments, but an unknown experimental factor could not be ruled out. Three of the identified cytomegalovirus-associated TCR beta chains were confirmed in vitro to be specific for cytomegalovirus antigens. The authors suggested that the approach could potentially be generalized to other disease states and immunological phenotypes. In a later analysis, some 17,000 TCR beta sequences were associated with specific HLA alleles at a false discovery rate of 0.05. The classifier was reported to diagnose cytomegalovirus status with high specificity and sensitivity in both the original cohort and the validation cohort.

Library preparation used the immunoSEQ multiplex PCR assay. The multiplex PCR relied on a mix of 60 forward primers for TCR Vbeta segments and 13 reverse primers for TCR Jbeta segments. Amplification of the CDR3 region of rearranged TCR beta genes was performed with a multiplex PCR assay on genomic DNA. On the Illumina HiSeq System, the amplified TCR beta libraries were sequenced as 87-base-pair reads. As for how the authors treated the data: Across the 500 to 850 repertoires, a later analysis counted 80 million or so unique TCR beta chains, approximately 12 million of which were shared by at least two donors. To remove PCR and sequencing errors, raw reads were error-corrected and collapsed into unique sequences using a nearest-neighbor algorithm that merged closely related sequences. Alignment of CDR3 sequences to IMGT reference sequences was used to assign V, D and J gene segments. Each retained sequence needed at least a six-nucleotide match to both a V gene segment and a J gene segment. Rearrangements were called productive when the CDR3 lacked stop codons and stayed in frame with V and J; all others were non-productive. Following IMGT convention, CDR3 was defined as the stretch from the second conserved V-encoded cysteine up to the conserved J-encoded phenylalanine. In an earlier analysis of approximately 500 of the donors, sequences lacking an unambiguous match to a single V gene segment were excluded. In an earlier analysis of 450 to 750 of the donors, a V segment was called functional when productive rearrangements were above 56.7%, and segregating when the standard deviation between donors exceeded 5%. A statistical classification framework was built for diagnosing cytomegalovirus status from the catalog of TCR beta chain sequences. In a later analysis, TCR nucleotide sequences were compared against IMGT/GENE-DB human TR gene sequences so that V and J genes could be assigned. The TCRdist pipeline was used in a later analysis to assign CDR3 sequences and most-parsimonious VDJ recombination scenarios. In a later analysis, each TCR beta chain was defined by its CDR3 amino acid sequence together with its V-gene family, and reads lacking a unique V-gene family were excluded. As a way to deal with suspected cross-contamination and a sequencing artifact, a later analysis dropped hundreds of nucleotide sequences that were highly shared and had low generation probability. A later analysis calculated a clonal expansion index for each public chain from normalized within-repertoire ranks of inferred template counts. In a later analysis, generation probabilities were computed using a VDJ recombination model fitted to out-of-frame rearrangements, and the results were checked against IGoR. A later analysis scored TCR-TCR, TCR-HLA and TCR-CMV co-occurrence with hypergeometric tests, applying a repertoire-size bias correction to TCR pairs. A later analysis estimated false discovery rates by permuting HLA or CMV assignments 20 times. In a later analysis, co-occurring TCRs were grouped using DBSCAN, with TCRdist sequence similarity added in when clustering inside HLA-allele-positive subsets. For co-occurrence clustering, repertoires with fewer than 30,000 or more than 120,000 public chains were excluded, along with several repertoires with anomalous nucleotide sharing. Here the immuneACCESS table is served through TCRdb, limited to in-frame sequences with V and J called. Missing clones are a known gap in these copies; in checked studies unresolved V genes cover under half, and the rest lacks a known reason. The V and J calls and the clone size are those of that table, but D and trimming were determined from the DNA. The sample profile shows under 150,000 clones; approximately 80% of them were found once. The top ten constitute roughly 10% of the sample.

The cohort was made up of 500 to 850 healthy bone marrow donors. At the time of sampling, every cohort member was nominally healthy, though immune exposures that went unrecorded were likely present. The donor tested CMV seropositive and was one of the 289 seropositive cohort members. A peripheral blood sample was provided by each donor, and peripheral blood mononuclear cells were used for TCR beta sequencing. The Qiagen DNeasy Blood Extraction Kit was used to extract genomic DNA from the blood cell samples. Note on this clone: Its antigen is still unknown. No per-base quality is available; no much larger clone lies one base away.

Sequencing was performed on PBMCs. This TCR was sampled from a woman between 50 and 59 years old in good health and CMV-seropositive.

The CDR3 protein is CASSADGNSYEQYF. The base sequence is TGTGCCAGCAGTGCGGATGGCAACTCCTACGAGCAGTACTTC. In this chain, TRBV6-5 is recombined with TRBJ2-7, with the D segment identity uncertain. The cysteine opens and the phenylalanine closes a CDR3 of 14 amino acids. Of all the DNA, just the CDR3 is kept, 42 bases in frame from base 1. V is pared back by 5 bases and J by 0 bases, with 11 bases lying between the germline termini. The germline V gene specifies MNHEY as CDR1 and SVGAGI as CDR2.